This T cell receptor (beta chain) originates from a study of identifying expanded T cells in peripheral blood. Method: immunoSEQ multiplex PCR; TCRdb's copy keeps in-frame clones and lacks some. The sample has some 120,000 clones; approximately 84% are singletons. No infections or other immune events were documented during collection. V was pared by 0 bases and J by 13 bases, with 22 bases between. This CDR3 is 16 amino acids long. Germline CDR1 MGHRA, CDR2 YSYEKL. The sequencing input was blood. This chain uses TRBV4-1 with TRBJ2-1; the D gene could be TRBD1 or TRBD2 (6 bases each). This sequence was found in a person aged 18 to 75 in good health. CDR3 bases: TGCGCCAGCAGCCAAGATCCCGGGGGCTGGCAAAAACCTCAGTTCTTC. Amino acids: CASSQDPGGWQKPQFF.